This T cell receptor (beta chain) was retrieved from a study of blood T cell repertoires in COVID-19. Trimming cost V 5 bases and J 7 bases; bases outside gene matches: 14. The CDR3 has 15 amino acids. From germline, CDR1 is SGHVS and CDR2 FQNEAQ. Authors' data handling: Nucleated cell counts were estimated from reference gene primer amplification. Sequenced by immunoSEQ multiplex PCR; TCRdb stores in-frame clones only, minus some. V, J and clone size reflect that table, while D and trimming were determined from the DNA. The sample has 50,000 to 70,000 clones; approximately 87% are singletons. The sequence was obtained from a man aged 60 to 75 with active or convalescent COVID-19. Sequenced sample: peripheral blood. The chain recombines TRBV7-8 with TRBJ2-7, with 7 bases lining up with TRBD1. The CDR3 reads CASSPIGDRIREQYF. The CDR3 DNA is TGTGCCAGCAGCCCCATCGGGGACAGAATACGGGAGCAGTACTTC.